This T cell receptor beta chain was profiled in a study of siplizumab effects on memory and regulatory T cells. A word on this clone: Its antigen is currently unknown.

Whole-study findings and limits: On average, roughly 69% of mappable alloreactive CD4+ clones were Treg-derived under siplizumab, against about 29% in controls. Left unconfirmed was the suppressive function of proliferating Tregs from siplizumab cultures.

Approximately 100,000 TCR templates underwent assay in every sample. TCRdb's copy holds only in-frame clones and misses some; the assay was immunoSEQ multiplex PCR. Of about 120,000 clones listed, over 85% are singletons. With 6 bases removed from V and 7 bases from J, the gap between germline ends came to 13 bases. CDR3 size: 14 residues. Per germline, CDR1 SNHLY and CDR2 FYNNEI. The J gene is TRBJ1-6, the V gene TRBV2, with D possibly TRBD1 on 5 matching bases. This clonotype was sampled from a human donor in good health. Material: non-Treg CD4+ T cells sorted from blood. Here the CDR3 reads CASRETPGNSPLHF. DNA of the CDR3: TGTGCCAGCAGAGAAACTCCAGGGAATTCACCCCTCCACTTT. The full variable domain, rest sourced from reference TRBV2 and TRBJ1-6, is EPEVTQTPSHQVTQMGQEVILRCVPISNHLYFYWYRQILGQKVEFLVSFYNNEISEKSEIFDDQFSVERPDGSNFTLKIRSTKLEDSAMYFCASRETPGNSPLHFGNGTRLTVT.